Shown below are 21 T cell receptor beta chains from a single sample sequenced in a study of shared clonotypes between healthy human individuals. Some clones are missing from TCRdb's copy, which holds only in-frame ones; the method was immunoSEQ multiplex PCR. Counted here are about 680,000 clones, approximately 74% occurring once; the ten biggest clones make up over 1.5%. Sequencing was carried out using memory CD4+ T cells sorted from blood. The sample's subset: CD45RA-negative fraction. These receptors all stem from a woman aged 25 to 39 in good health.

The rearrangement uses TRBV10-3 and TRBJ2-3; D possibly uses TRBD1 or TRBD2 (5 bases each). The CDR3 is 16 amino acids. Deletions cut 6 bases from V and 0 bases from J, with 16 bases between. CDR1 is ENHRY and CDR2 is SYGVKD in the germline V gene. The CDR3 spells CAISPDGTASTDTQYF. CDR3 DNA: TGTGCCATCAGCCCCGACGGGACGGCTAGCACAGATACGCAGTATTTT.

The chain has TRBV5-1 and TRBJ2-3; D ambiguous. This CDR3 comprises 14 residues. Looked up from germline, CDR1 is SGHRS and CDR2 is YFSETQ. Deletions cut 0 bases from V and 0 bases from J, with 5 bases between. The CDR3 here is CASSLVLSTDTQYF. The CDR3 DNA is TGCGCCAGCAGCTTGGTTCTCAGCACAGATACGCAGTATTTT.

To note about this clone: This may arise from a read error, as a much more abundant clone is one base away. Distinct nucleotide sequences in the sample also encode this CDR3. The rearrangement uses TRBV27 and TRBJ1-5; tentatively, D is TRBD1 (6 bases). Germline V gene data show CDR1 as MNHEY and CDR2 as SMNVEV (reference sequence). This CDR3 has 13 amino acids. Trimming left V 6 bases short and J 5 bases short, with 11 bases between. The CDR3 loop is CASSSDRDQPQHF. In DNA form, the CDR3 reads TGTGCCAGCAGCTCGGACAGAGATCAGCCCCAGCATTTT.

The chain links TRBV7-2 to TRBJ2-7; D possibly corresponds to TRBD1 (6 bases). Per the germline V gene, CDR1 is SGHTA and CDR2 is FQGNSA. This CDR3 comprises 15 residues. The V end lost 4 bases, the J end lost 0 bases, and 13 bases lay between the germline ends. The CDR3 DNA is TGTGCCAGCAGCTCTCTGGGGGCGGACTCCTACGAGCAGTACTTC. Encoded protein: CASSSLGADSYEQYF.

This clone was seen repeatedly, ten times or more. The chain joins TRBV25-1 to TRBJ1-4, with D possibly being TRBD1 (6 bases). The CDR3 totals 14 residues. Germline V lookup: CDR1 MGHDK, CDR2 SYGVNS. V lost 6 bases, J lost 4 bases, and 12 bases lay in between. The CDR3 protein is CASSPQGINEKLFF. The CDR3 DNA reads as TGTGCCAGCAGCCCACAGGGAATTAATGAAAAACTGTTTTTT. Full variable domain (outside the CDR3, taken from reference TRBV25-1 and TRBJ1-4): EADIYQTPRYLVIGTGKKITLECSQTMGHDKMYWYQQDPGMELHLIHYSYGVNSTEKGDLSSESTVSRIRTEHFPLTLESARPSHTSQYLCASSPQGINEKLFFGSGTQLSVL.

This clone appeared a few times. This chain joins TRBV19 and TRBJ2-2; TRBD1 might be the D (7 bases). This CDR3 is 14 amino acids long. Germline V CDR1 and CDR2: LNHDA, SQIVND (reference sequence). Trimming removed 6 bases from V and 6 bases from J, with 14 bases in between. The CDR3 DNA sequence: TGTGCCAGTAGCGTGGAGGGGGCTGCCGGGGAGCTGTTTTTT. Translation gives CASSVEGAAGELFF.

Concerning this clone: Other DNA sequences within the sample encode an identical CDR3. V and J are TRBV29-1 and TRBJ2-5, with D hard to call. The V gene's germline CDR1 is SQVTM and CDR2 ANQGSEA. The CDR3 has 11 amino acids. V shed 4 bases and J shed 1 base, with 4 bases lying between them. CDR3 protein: CSVVSQETQYF. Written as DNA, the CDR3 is TGCAGCGTTGTTAGCCAAGAGACCCAGTACTTC.

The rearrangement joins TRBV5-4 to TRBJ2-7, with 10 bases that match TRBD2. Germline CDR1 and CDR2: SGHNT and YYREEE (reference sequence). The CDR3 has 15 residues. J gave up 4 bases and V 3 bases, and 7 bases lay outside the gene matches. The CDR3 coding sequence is TGTGCCAGCAGCTCCTCTAGCGGGGGCTCGTACGAGCAGTACTTC. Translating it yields CASSSSSGGSYEQYF.

The CDR3 nucleotides are TGCGCCAGCAGCGCCGGGGAGCGGCAAGAGACCCAGTACTTC. It translates to CASSAGERQETQYF. This chain joins TRBV5-1 and TRBJ2-5; maybe TRBD2 (5 bases). Looked up from germline, CDR1 is SGHRS and CDR2 is YFSETQ. The germline V and J ends were trimmed by 4 bases and 2 bases, with 12 bases remaining between them. The CDR3 extends over 14 amino acids.

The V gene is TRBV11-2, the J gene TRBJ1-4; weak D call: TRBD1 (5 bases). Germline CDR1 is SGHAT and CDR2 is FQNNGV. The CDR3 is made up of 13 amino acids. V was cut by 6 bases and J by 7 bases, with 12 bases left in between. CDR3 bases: TGTGCCAGCAGTCAGGGTTTTCTTGAAAAACTGTTTTTT. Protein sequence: CASSQGFLEKLFF.

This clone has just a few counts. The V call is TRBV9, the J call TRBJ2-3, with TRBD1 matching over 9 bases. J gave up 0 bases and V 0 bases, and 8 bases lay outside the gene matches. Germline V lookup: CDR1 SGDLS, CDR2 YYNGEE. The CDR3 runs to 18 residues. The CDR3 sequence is CASSVAQSTGGSTDTQYF. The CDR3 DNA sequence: TGTGCCAGCAGCGTAGCCCAGTCGACAGGGGGTAGCACAGATACGCAGTATTTT.

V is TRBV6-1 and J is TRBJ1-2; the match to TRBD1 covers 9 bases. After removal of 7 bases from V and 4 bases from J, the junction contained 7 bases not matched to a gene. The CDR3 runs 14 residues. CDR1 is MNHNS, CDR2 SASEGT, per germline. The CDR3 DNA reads TGTGCCAGCAAACTACAGGGGGCCACCTATGGCTACACCTTC. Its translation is CASKLQGATYGYTF.

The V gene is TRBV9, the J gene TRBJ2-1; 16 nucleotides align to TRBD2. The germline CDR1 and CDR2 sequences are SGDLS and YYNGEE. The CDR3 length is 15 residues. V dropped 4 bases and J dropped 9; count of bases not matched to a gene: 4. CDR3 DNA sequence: TGTGCCAGCAGCTTAGGGACTAGCGGGAGGGCTGAGCAGTTCTTC. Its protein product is CASSLGTSGRAEQFF.

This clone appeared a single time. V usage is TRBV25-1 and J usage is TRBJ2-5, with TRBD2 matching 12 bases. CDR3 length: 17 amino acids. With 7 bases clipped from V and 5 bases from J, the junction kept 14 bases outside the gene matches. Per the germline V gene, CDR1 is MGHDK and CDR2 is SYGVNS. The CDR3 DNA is TGTGCCAGCACCGAGCGCCTAGCGGGAGGGCCTTTGGAGACCCAGTACTTC. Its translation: CASTERLAGGPLETQYF.

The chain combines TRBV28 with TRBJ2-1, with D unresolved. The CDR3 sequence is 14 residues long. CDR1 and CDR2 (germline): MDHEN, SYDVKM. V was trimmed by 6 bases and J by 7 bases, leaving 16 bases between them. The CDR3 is CASSTHELRNEQFF. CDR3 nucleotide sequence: TGTGCCAGCAGCACCCATGAGCTTCGGAATGAGCAGTTCTTC.

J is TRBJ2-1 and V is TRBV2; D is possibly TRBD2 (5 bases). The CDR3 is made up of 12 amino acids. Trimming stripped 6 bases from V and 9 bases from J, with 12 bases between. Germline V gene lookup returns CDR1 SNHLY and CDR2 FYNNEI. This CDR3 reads CASRAGLGEQFF. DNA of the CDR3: TGTGCCAGCAGGGCCGGACTGGGTGAGCAGTTCTTC.

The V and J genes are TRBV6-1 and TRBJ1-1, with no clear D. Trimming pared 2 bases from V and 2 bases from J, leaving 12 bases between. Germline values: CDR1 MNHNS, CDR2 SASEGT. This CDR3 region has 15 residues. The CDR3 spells CASSENWVSNTEAFF. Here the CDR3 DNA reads TGTGCCAGCAGTGAAAACTGGGTTAGTAACACTGAAGCTTTCTTT.

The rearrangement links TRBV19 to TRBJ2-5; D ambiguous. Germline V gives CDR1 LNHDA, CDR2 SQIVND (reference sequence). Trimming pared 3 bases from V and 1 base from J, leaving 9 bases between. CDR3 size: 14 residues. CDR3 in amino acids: CASSMGQFQETQYF. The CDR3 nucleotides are TGTGCCAGTAGTATGGGTCAGTTCCAAGAGACCCAGTACTTC.

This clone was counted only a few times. In nucleotides, the CDR3 is TGTGCCAGCAGGGTCTTTGGCAATCAGCCCCAGCATTTT. This gives the protein CASRVFGNQPQHF. The chain links TRBV28 to TRBJ1-5, with D uncertain. CDR1 is MDHEN, CDR2 SYDVKM, per germline. V shed 6 bases and J shed 2 bases, with 8 bases lying between them. CDR3 length equals 13 residues.

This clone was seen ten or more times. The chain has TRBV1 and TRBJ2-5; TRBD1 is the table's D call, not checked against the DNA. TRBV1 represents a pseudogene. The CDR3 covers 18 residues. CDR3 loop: CTSSQDRLSVGVKETQYF. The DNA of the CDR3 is TGCACCAGCAGCCAAGATCGGTTGAGTGTAGGGGTCAAGGAGACCCAGTACTTC.

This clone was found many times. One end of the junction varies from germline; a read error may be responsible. The CDR3 is CARRIGRSGHNYEQYF. The DNA of the CDR3 is TGTGCCCGCAGGATTGGGAGAAGCGGCCATAATTACGAGCAGTACTTC. The rearrangement links TRBV7-2 to TRBJ2-7, with D possibly being TRBD2 (5 bases). CDR1 and CDR2 from the germline V gene are SGHTA and FQGNSA. CDR3 length: 16 amino acids.